These 2 T cell receptor beta chains came from one sample sequenced in a study of coeliac disease. Clones were sequenced by immunoSEQ multiplex PCR, and TCRdb holds only the in-frame ones, with some missing. Seen here are roughly 4,000 clones, approximately 50% observed once, and the top ten hold less than 6.5%. The sequenced material came from lymphocytes from the gut lamina propria. Receptors originate from a man in his sixties or seventies without celiac disease.

This clone was seen a handful of times. The J gene is TRBJ2-7, the V gene TRBV6-5, with 13 positions matching TRBD2. J lost 7 bases, V lost 6 bases, and 6 bases had no gene match. From germline, CDR1 is MNHEY and CDR2 SVGAGI. There are 14 residues in the CDR3. CDR3 sequence reads: CASSSGTSGAEQYF. In nucleotides, the CDR3 is TGTGCCAGCAGCTCCGGGACTAGCGGGGCAGAGCAGTACTTC.

This clone appeared once. The chain joins TRBV6-1 to TRBJ2-1; 7 bases match TRBD1. J gave up 4 bases and V 4 bases, and 4 bases lay outside the gene matches. This CDR3 region has 14 residues. Germline values: CDR1 MNHNS, CDR2 SASEGT. CDR3 bases: TGTGCCAGCAGTGGTAGACAGGGATACAATGAGCAGTTCTTC. Protein sequence: CASSGRQGYNEQFF.